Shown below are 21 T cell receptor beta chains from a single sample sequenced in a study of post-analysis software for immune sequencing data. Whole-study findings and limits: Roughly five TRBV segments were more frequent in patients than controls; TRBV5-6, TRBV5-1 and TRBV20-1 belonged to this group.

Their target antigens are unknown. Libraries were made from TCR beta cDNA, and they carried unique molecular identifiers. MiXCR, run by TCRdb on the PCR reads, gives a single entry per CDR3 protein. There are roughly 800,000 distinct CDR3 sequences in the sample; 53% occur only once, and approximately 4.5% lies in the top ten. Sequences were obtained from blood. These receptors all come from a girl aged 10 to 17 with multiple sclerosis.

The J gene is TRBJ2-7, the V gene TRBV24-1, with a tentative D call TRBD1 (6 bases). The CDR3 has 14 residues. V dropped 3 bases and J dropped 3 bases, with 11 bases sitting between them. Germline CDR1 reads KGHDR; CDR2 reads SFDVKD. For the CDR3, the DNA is TGTGCCACCAGTGATACACAGGGTAACTACGAGCAGTACTTC. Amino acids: CATSDTQGNYEQYF.

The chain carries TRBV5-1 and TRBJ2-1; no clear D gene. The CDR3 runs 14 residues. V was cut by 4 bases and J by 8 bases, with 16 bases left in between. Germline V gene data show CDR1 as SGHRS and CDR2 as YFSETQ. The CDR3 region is CASSGGLAGYEQFF. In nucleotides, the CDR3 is TGCGCCAGCAGCGGCGGCCTGGCCGGCTATGAGCAGTTCTTC.

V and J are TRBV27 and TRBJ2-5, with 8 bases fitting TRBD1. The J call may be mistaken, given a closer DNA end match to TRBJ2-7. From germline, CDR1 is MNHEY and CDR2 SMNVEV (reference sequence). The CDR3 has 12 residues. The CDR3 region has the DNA TGTGCCAGCACCAGGACAGGGCGCGAGCAGTACTTC. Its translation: CASTRTGREQYF.

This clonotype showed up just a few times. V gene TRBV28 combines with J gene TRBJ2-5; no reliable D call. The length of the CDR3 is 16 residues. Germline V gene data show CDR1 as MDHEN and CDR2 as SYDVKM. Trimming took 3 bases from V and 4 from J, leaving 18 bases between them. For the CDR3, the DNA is TGTGCCAGCAGTTTGCGAAGACCGACTCGGGTAGAGACCCAGTACTTC. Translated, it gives CASSLRRPTRVETQYF.

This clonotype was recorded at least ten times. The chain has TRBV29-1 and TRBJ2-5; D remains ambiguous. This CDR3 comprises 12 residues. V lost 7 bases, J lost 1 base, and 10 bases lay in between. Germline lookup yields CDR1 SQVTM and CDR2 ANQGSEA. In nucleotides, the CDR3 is TGCAGCGCCTCGTCCCGCCAAGAGACCCAGTACTTC. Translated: CSASSRQETQYF. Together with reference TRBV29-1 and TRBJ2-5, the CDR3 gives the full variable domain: SAVISQKPSRDICQRGTSLTIQCQVDSQVTMMFWYRQQPGQSLTLIATANQGSEATYESGFVIDKFPISRPNLTFSTLTVSNMSPEDSSIYLCSASSRQETQYFGPGTRLLVL.

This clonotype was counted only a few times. The CDR3 protein is CASSRTSGADNEQFF. CDR3 coding DNA: TGCGCCAGCAGCCGGACTAGCGGGGCCGACAATGAGCAGTTCTTC. The rearrangement joins TRBV10-1 to TRBJ2-1, with 12 bases that match TRBD2. Germline CDR1 reads WNHNN; CDR2 reads SYGVQD (reference sequence). V dropped 6 bases and J dropped 5; count of bases not matched to a gene: 5. CDR3 size: 15 residues.

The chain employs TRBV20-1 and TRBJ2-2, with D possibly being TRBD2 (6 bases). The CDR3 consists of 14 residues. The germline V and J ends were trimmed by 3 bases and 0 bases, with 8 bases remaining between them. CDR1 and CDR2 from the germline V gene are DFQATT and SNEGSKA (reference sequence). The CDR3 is CSASRGANTGELFF. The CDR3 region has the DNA TGCAGTGCTAGTCGCGGGGCGAACACCGGGGAGCTGTTTTTT.

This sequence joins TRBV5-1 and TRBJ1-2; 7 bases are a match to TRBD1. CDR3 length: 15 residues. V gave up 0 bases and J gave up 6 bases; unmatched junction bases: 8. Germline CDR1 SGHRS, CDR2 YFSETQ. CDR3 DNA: TGCGCCAGCAGCTTGGAGAACCCAGGGGGTAATGGCTACACCTTC. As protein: CASSLENPGGNGYTF.

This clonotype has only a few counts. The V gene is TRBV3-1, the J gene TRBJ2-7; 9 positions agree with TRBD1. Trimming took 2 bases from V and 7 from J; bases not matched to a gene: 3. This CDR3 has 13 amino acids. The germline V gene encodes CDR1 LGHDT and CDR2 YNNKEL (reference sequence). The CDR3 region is CASSQRQGDEQYF. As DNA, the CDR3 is TGTGCCAGCAGCCAAAGACAGGGGGATGAGCAGTACTTC.

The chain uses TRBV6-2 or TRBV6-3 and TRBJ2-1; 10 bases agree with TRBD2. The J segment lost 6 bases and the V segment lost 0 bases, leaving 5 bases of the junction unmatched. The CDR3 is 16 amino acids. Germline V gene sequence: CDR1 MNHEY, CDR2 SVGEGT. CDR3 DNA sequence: TGTGCCAGCAGTTACTCCCGGACTAGCGGACTCAATGAGCAGTTCTTC. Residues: CASSYSRTSGLNEQFF.

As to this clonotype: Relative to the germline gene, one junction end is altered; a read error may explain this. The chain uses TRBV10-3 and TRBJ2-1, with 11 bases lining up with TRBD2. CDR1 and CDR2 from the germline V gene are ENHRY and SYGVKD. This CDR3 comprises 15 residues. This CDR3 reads CTISDSGGAYNEQFF. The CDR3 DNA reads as TGTACCATCAGTGATAGCGGGGGGGCCTACAATGAGCAGTTCTTC.

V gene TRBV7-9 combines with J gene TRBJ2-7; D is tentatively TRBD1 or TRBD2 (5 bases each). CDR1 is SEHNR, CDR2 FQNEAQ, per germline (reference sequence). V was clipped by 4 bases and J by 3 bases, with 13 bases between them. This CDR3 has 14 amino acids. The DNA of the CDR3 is TGTGCCAGCAGCTCGTGGGACGGTAGCTACGAGCAGTACTTC. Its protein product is CASSSWDGSYEQYF.

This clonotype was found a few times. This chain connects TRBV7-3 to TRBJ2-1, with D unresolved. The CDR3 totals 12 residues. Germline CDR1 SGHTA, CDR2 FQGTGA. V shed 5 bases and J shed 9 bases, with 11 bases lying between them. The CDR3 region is CASSLAAGEQFF. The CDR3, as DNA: TGTGCCAGCAGCCTCGCAGCCGGTGAGCAGTTCTTC.

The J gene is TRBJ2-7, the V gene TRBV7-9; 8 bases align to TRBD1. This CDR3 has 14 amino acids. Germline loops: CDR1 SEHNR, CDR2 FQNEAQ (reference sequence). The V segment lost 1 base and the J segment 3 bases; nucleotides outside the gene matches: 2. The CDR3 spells CASSLEDRDYEQYF. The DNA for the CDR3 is TGTGCCAGCAGCTTAGAGGACAGGGACTACGAGCAGTACTTC.

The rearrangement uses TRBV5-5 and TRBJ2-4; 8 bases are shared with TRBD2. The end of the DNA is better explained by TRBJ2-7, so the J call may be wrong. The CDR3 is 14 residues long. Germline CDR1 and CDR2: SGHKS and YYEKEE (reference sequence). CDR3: CASSLRAGVSEQYF. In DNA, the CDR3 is TGTGCCAGCAGCTTGAGAGCGGGAGTAAGCGAGCAGTACTTC.

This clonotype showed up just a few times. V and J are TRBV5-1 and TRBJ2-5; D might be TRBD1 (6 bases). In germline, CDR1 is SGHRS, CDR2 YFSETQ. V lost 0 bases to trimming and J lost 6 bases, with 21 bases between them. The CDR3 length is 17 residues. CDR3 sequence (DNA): TGCGCCAGCAGCTTGGCCCCGGCAGGGGCGAATGTGAAGACCCAGTACTTC. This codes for CASSLAPAGANVKTQYF. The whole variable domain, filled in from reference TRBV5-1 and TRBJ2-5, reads KAGVTQTPRYLIKTRGQQVTLSCSPISGHRSVSWYQQTPGQGLQFLFEYFSETQRNKGNFPGRFSGRQFSNSRSEMNVSTLELGDSALYLCASSLAPAGANVKTQYFGPGTRLLVL.

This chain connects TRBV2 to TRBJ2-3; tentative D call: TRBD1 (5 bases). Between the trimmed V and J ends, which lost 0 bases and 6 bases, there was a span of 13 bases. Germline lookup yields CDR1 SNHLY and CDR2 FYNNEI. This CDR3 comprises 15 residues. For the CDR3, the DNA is TGTGCCAGCAGTGAAGCGAGCCCCAGGGTGGATACGCAGTATTTT. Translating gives CASSEASPRVDTQYF.

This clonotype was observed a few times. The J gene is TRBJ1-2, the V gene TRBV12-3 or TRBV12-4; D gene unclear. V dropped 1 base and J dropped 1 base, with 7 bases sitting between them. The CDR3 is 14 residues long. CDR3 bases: TGTGCCAGCAGTTTAGGTATCCTTAACTATGGCTACACCTTC. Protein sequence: CASSLGILNYGYTF.

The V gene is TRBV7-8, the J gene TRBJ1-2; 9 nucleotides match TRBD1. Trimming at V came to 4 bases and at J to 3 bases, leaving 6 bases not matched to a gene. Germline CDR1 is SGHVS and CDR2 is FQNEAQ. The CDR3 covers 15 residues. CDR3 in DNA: TGTGCCAGCAGCTCCCGTGGGACAGGGTACTATGGCTACACCTTC. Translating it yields CASSSRGTGYYGYTF.

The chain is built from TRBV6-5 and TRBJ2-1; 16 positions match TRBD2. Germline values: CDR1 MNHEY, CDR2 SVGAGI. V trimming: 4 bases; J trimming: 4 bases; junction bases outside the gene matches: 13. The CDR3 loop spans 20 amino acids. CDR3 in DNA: TGTGCCAGCAGTTTCACGGGACTAGCGGGAGGGCCTTCCTCTTACAATGAGCAGTTCTTC. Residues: CASSFTGLAGGPSSYNEQFF.

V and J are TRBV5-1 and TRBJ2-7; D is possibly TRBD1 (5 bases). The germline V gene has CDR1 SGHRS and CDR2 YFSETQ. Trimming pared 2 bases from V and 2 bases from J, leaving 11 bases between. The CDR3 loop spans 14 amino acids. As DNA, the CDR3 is TGCGCCAGCAGCTTTGAGGACACGACCTACGAGCAGTACTTC. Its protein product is CASSFEDTTYEQYF.